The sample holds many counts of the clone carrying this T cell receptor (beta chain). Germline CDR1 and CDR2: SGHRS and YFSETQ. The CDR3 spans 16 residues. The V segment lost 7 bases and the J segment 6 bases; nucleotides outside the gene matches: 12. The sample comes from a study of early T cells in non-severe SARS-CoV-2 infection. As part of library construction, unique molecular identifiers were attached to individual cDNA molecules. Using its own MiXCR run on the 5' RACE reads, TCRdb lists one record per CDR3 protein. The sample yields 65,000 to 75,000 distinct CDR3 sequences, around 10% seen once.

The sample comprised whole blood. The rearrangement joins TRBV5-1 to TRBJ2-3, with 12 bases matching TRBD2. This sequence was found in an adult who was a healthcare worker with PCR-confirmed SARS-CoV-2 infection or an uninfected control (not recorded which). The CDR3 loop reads CASFSASGGARDTQYF. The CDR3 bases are TGCGCCAGCTTCTCAGCTAGCGGGGGGGCCCGCGATACGCAGTATTTT.